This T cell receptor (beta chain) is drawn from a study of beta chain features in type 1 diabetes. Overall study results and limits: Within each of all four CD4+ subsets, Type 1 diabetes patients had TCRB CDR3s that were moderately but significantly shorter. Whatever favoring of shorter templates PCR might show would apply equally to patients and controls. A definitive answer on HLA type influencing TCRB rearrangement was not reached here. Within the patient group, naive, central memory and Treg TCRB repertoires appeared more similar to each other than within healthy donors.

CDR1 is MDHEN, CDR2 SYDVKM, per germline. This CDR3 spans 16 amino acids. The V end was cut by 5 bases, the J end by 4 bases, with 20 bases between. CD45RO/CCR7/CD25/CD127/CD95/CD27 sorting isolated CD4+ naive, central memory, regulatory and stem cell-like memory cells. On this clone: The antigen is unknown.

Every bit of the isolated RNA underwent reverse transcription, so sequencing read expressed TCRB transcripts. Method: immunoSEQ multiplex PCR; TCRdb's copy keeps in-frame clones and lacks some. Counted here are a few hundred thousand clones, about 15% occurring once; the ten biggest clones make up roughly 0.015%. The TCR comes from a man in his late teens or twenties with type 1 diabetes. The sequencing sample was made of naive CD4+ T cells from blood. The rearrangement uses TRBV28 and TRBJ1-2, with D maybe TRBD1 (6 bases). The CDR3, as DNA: TGTGCCAGCAGTCCATACAGGGACCGGCGGGTCTATGGCTACACCTTC. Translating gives CASSPYRDRRVYGYTF.